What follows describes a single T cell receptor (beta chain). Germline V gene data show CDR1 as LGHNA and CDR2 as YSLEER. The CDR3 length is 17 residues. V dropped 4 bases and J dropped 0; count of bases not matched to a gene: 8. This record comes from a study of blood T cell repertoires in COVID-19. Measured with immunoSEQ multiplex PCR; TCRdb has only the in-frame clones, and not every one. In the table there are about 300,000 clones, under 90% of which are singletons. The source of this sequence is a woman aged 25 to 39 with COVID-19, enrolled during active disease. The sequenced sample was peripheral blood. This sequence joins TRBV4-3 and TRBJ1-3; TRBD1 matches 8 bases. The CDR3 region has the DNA TGCGCCAGCAGCCTCGTTCTAGGACAGGGCTCTGGAAACACCATATATTTT. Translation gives CASSLVLGQGSGNTIYF.